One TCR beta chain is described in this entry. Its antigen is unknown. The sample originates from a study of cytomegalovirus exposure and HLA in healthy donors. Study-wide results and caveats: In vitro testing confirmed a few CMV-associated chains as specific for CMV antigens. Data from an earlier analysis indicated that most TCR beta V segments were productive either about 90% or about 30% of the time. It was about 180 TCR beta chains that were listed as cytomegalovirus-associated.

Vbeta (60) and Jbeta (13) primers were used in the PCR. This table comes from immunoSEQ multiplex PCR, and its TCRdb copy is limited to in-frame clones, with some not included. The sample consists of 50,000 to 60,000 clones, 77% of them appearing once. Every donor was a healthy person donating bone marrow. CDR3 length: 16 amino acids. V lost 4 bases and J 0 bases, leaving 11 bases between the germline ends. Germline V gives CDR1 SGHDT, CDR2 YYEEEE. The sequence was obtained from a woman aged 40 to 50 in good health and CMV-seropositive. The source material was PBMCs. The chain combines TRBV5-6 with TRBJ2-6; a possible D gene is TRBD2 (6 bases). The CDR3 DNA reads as TGTGCCAGCAGCGGTTTCGGGGGCTCTGGGGCCAACGTCCTGACTTTC. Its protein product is CASSGFGGSGANVLTF. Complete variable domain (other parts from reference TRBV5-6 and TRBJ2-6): DAGVTQSPTHLIKTRGQQVTLRCSPKSGHDTVSWYQQALGQGPQFIFQYYEEEERQRGNFPDRFSGHQFPNYSSELNVNALLLGDSALYLCASSGFGGSGANVLTFGAGSRLTVL.